This TCR beta chain stems from a study of T-cell reconstitution after alpha-beta-depleted transplantation in children. Germline lookup yields CDR1 MRHNA and CDR2 SNTAGT. Trimming cost V 2 bases and J 5 bases; bases outside gene matches: 0. The CDR3 consists of 14 residues. Library preparation (for TCRbeta) was performed with unique molecular identifiers. Using its own MiXCR run on the PCR reads, TCRdb lists one record per CDR3 protein. The sample has about 540,000 distinct CDR3 sequences; around 18% are singletons. This clonotype was counted a few times. The sequences come from PBMCs from the stem cell graft donor, collected from the stem cell graft. V gene TRBV6-4 combines with J gene TRBJ1-6; 7 nucleotides agree with TRBD1. The receptor was isolated from a human donor who donated a stem cell graft to a child with acute lymphoblastic leukemia. The CDR3 region has the DNA TGTGCCAGCAGTGACCAGGGGGATAATTCACCCCTCCACTTT. Translated, it gives CASSDQGDNSPLHF.